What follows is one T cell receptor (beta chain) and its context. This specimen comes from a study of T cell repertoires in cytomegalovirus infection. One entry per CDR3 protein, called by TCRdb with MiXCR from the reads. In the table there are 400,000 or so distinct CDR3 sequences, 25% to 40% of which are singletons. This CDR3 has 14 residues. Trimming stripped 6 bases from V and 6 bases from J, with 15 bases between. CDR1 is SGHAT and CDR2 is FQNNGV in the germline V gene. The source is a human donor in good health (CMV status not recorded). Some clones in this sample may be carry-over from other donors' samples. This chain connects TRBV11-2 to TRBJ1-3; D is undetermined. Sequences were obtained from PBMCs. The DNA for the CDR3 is TGTGCCAGCAGATTATATTCGACTGTAAACACCATATATTTT. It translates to CASRLYSTVNTIYF. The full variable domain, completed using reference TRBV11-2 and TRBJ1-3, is EAGVAQSPRYKIIEKRQSVAFWCNPISGHATLYWYQQILGQGPKLLIQFQNNGVVDDSQLPKDRFSAERLKGVDSTLKIQPAKLEDSAVYLCASRLYSTVNTIYFGEGSWLTVV.